This TCR beta chain was recorded in a study of CD8 T cells in ankylosing spondylitis. Study-wide points: Reportedly, disease-linked clones are significantly enriched in ankylosing spondylitis patients' matched synovial fluid.

Preparation of TCR beta libraries was done by quantitative 5'-RACE with molecular barcodes. Each CDR3 protein gets one entry after TCRdb re-called the 5' RACE reads with MiXCR. The table lists some 300,000 distinct CDR3 sequences, around 20% of them singletons. V lost 8 bases and J 11 bases, leaving 15 bases between the germline ends. CDR3 size: 11 residues. CDR1 LGHNA and CDR2 YSLEER come from the germline V gene. This clonotype was counted a few times. What it recognizes is unknown. This chain uses TRBV4-3 with TRBJ1-1; TRBD1 might be the D (6 bases). The receptor was derived from a female donor with ankylosing spondylitis or in good health (not recorded which). Sequenced input: blood, either unsorted or a sorted T cell fraction (not recorded which). Written as DNA, the CDR3 is TGCGCCAGCTCCGGGGGCAGGGAGGCTTTCTTT. It specifies CASSGGREAFF.